These 26 T cell receptor beta chains originate from one sample sequenced in a study of blood T cells in healthy people across ages (dated by TCRdb to between 2015 and 2016). Libraries were constructed by 5' RACE. TCRdb shows the sequencer as Illumina HiSeq 2500. A second 7 to 11 cycle PCR used a sample-barcoded 5' primer and a J-beta primer mix. Clones were called with MiXCR by TCRdb after fastp trimmed the public reads at Q25, and only in-frame beta chains were retained. Every CDR3 protein is listed once, alongside the most common genes and DNA of its rows. This sample is represented by about 580,000 distinct CDR3 sequences; 45% to 55% of them were singletons. The ten most abundant clones make up 20% to 25% of the sample. The sample comprised blood. These receptors were collected from an older man in good health.

This clonotype was picked up a small number of times. The V gene is TRBV7-2, the J gene TRBJ1-2; D not certain. The germline gives CDR1 SGHTA, CDR2 FQGNSA. The CDR3 length is 13 residues. V was pared by 4 bases and J by 3 bases, with 9 bases between. The chain's CDR3 is CASSSDGYYGYTF. DNA for the CDR3: TGTGCCAGCAGCTCTGACGGGTACTATGGCTACACCTTC.

As regards this clonotype: This could be a read error, since a much larger clone is one nucleotide away. The chain uses TRBV6-6 and TRBJ2-3; D is tentatively TRBD1 or TRBD2 (6 bases each). Trimming removed 4 bases from V and 0 bases from J, with 11 bases in between. The CDR3 is 15 residues long. The germline CDR1 and CDR2 sequences are MNHNY and SVGAGI (reference sequence). Here the CDR3 reads CASSWWGASTDTQYF. The CDR3, as DNA: TGTGCCAGCAGTTGGTGGGGGGCTAGCACAGATACGCAGTATTTT.

This clonotype was seen a few times. This sequence joins TRBV20-1 and TRBJ2-3; 10 bases align to TRBD2. Germline V CDR1 and CDR2: DFQATT, SNEGSKA (reference sequence). The CDR3 runs to 18 residues. V gave up 0 bases and J gave up 6 bases; unmatched junction bases: 15. The CDR3 DNA is TGCAGTGCTAGAGATGGGAGGGCTCTAGCGGGAGAGAGGGATACGCAGTATTTT. This gives the protein CSARDGRALAGERDTQYF.

This sequence joins TRBV3-1 and TRBJ2-5, with 13 bases matching TRBD2. With V trimmed by 7 bases and J by 11 bases, 10 bases remained unmatched. In germline, CDR1 is LGHDT, CDR2 YNNKEL (reference sequence). CDR3 length: 14 residues. This CDR3 is CASTRGLAGVEQYF. In DNA form, the CDR3 reads TGTGCCAGCACTCGTGGACTAGCGGGAGTGGAGCAGTACTTC.

Of note for this clonotype: With a much larger clone just one base away, this may be a read error. The genes are TRBV6-6 and TRBJ1-4; tentative D call: TRBD1 (5 bases). Germline-derived CDR1 and CDR2 are MNHNY and SVGAGI (reference sequence). The CDR3 covers 15 residues. V was clipped by 0 bases and J by 5 bases, with 10 bases between them. CDR3 coding DNA: TGTGCCAGCAGTTACTCCTGGGGGAGGAATGAAAAACTGTTTTTT. This gives the protein CASSYSWGRNEKLFF.

The chain uses TRBV5-1 and TRBJ1-1; TRBD1 might be the D (6 bases). CDR1 is SGHRS and CDR2 is YFSETQ in the germline V gene. Trimming shortened V by 7 bases and J by 4 bases, and 14 bases separated the two germline ends. The length of the CDR3 is 13 residues. CDR3 sequence reads: CASPGRGGTEAFF. CDR3 nucleotide sequence: TGCGCCAGCCCGGGCAGGGGTGGCACTGAAGCTTTCTTT.

This clonotype was seen a handful of times. This sequence joins TRBV20-1 and TRBJ1-6; 9 bases agree with TRBD1. The CDR3 sequence is 17 residues long. After removal of 0 bases from V and 10 bases from J, the junction contained 13 bases not matched to a gene. Germline values: CDR1 DFQATT, CDR2 SNEGSKA (reference sequence). CDR3 amino acids: CSARDGNKGTGTSPLHF. In nucleotides, the CDR3 is TGCAGTGCTAGAGATGGAAATAAGGGGACAGGGACCTCACCCCTCCACTTT.

This chain connects TRBV27 to TRBJ2-5, with D possibly being TRBD1 (6 bases). The CDR3 is made up of 17 amino acids. Germline CDR1 and CDR2: MNHEY and SMNVEV (reference sequence). Trimming pared 5 bases from V and 5 bases from J, leaving 24 bases between. The DNA for the CDR3 is TGTGCCAGCAGTCCTACAGAGAGTTACAGGGTGCGGGAGACCCAGTACTTC. It yields the protein CASSPTESYRVRETQYF.

The rearrangement uses TRBV15 and TRBJ1-1; D not resolved. Trimming stripped 0 bases from V and 1 base from J, with 3 bases between. The length of the CDR3 is 13 residues. CDR1 and CDR2 from the germline V gene are LNHNV and YYDKDF (reference sequence). The CDR3 bases are TGTGCCACCAGCAGAGATAGGAACACTGAAGCTTTCTTT. Its protein product is CATSRDRNTEAFF.

The chain employs TRBV5-1 and TRBJ2-7, with a weak D call TRBD2 (6 bases). The CDR3 runs 16 residues. With 2 bases removed from V and 2 bases from J, the gap between germline ends came to 17 bases. CDR1 and CDR2 from the germline V gene are SGHRS and YFSETQ. CDR3 nucleotide sequence: TGCGCCAGCAGCTTTTCCTCCGGGACTTCTCCCTACGAGCAGTACTTC. It yields the protein CASSFSSGTSPYEQYF.

V usage is TRBV20-1 and J usage is TRBJ1-6; no definite D call. The CDR3 consists of 14 residues. V lost 0 bases to trimming and J lost 0 bases, with 3 bases between them. The V gene's germline CDR1 is DFQATT and CDR2 SNEGSKA (reference sequence). In DNA form, the CDR3 reads TGCAGTGCTAGAGAAAGCTCCTATAATTCACCCCTCCACTTT. Translated: CSARESSYNSPLHF.

As regards this clonotype: One junction end does not reproduce the germline sequence, and a read error may be involved. The CDR3 sequence: CASTMTGTHQPQNF. The CDR3 DNA follows: TGTGCCAGCACTATGACAGGGACCCATCAGCCCCAGAATTTT. The chain is built from TRBV12-3 or TRBV12-4 and TRBJ1-5; TRBD1 agrees at 7 bases. This CDR3 is built from 14 residues.

This chain joins TRBV5-1 and TRBJ2-3; D not resolved. Germline assignment: CDR1 SGHRS and CDR2 YFSETQ. V was clipped by 0 bases and J by 6 bases, with 8 bases between them. This CDR3 has 13 amino acids. CDR3 bases: TGCGCCAGCAGCTTGGCCCTGGAGGATACGCAGTATTTT. It specifies CASSLALEDTQYF. Drawing the rest from reference TRBV5-1 and TRBJ2-3, the complete variable domain is KAGVTQTPRYLIKTRGQQVTLSCSPISGHRSVSWYQQTPGQGLQFLFEYFSETQRNKGNFPGRFSGRQFSNSRSEMNVSTLELGDSALYLCASSLALEDTQYFGPGTRLTVL.

The chain employs TRBV12-3 or TRBV12-4 and TRBJ1-2; no firm D call. The length of the CDR3 is 14 residues. V was clipped by 3 bases and J by 4 bases, with 12 bases between them. DNA of the CDR3: TGTGCCAGCAGTTTGGGCCAATGGACCTATGGCTACACCTTC. Protein sequence: CASSLGQWTYGYTF.

The chain joins TRBV21-1 to TRBJ2-5; the table's D call of TRBD2 was not tested on the DNA. TRBV21-1 is a documented pseudogene. The CDR3 runs 16 residues. The CDR3: CASSGRVGFSGETQYF. CDR3 DNA: TGTGCCAGCAGCGGGCGGGTAGGGTTCAGCGGGGAGACCCAGTACTTC.

A word on this clonotype: Germline is not matched at one junction end, which may reflect a read error. Written as DNA, the CDR3 is TGTGCCGGCAGTCCGCCCTGGACTAGCGGGAGTACAGATACGCAGTATTTT. It is translated as CAGSPPWTSGSTDTQYF. V usage is TRBV12-3 or TRBV12-4 and J usage is TRBJ2-3; 13 bases match TRBD2. The length of the CDR3 is 17 residues.

The chain combines TRBV25-1 with TRBJ2-1, with TRBD2 matching over 9 bases. Trimming cost V 6 bases and J 2 bases; bases outside gene matches: 5. Germline V CDR1 and CDR2: MGHDK, SYGVNS. The CDR3 covers 15 residues. The CDR3 loop is CASSVTSGPYNEQFF. The CDR3 coding sequence is TGTGCCAGCAGCGTAACTAGCGGGCCCTACAATGAGCAGTTCTTC.

The chain joins TRBV5-8 to TRBJ1-5, with TRBD1 matching over 8 bases. After removal of 3 bases from V and 5 bases from J, the junction contained 10 bases not matched to a gene. CDR1 and CDR2 (germline): SGHTS, YDEGEE. The length of the CDR3 is 16 residues. The CDR3 nucleotides are TGTGCCAGCAGCTGGACAGGGTGGGGGAGCGATCAGCCCCAGCATTTT. This encodes CASSWTGWGSDQPQHF.

This clonotype was detected only a few times. This chain's CDR3 is CASSVSGDSSYNEQFF. CDR3 nucleotide sequence: TGCGCCAGCAGCGTTAGCGGGGATAGCTCCTACAATGAGCAGTTCTTC. The chain carries TRBV5-1 and TRBJ2-1; 8 bases align to TRBD2. The V segment lost 4 bases and the J segment 0 bases; nucleotides outside the gene matches: 6. The CDR3 sequence is 16 residues long. CDR1 and CDR2 from the germline V gene are SGHRS and YFSETQ. The whole variable domain, remainder taken from reference TRBV5-1 and TRBJ2-1, is KAGVTQTPRYLIKTRGQQVTLSCSPISGHRSVSWYQQTPGQGLQFLFEYFSETQRNKGNFPGRFSGRQFSNSRSEMNVSTLELGDSALYLCASSVSGDSSYNEQFFGPGTRLTVL.

J is TRBJ2-5 and V is TRBV13; possibly TRBD1 for D (5 bases). The CDR3 covers 13 residues. In germline, CDR1 is PRHDT, CDR2 FYEKMQ (reference sequence). The V end was cut by 6 bases, the J end by 0 bases, with 8 bases between. The CDR3 coding sequence is TGTGCCAGCAGGGGGCCGTACCAAGAGACCCAGTACTTC. Amino acids: CASRGPYQETQYF.

The chain links TRBV11-2 to TRBJ2-1; 10 bases align to TRBD2. The trim removed 8 bases at V and 4 bases at J, leaving 5 bases unmatched. Germline V gene data show CDR1 as SGHAT and CDR2 as FQNNGV. This CDR3 is 14 amino acids long. The CDR3 spells CASRASGRYNEQFF. In nucleotides, the CDR3 is TGTGCCAGCCGGGCTAGCGGGAGATACAATGAGCAGTTCTTC.

This clonotype has just a few counts. The chain combines TRBV3-1 with TRBJ1-2; a possible D gene is TRBD1 (5 bases). Germline CDR1 and CDR2: LGHDT and YNNKEL (reference sequence). The CDR3 extends over 14 amino acids. Trimming shortened V by 3 bases and J by 1 base, and 9 bases separated the two germline ends. The CDR3 DNA sequence: TGTGCCAGCAGCCAGGAGACAGTTAACTATGGCTACACCTTC. This translates into CASSQETVNYGYTF.

The V gene is TRBV29-1, the J gene TRBJ2-5; 9 bases map to TRBD1. The CDR3 length is 13 residues. With 0 bases clipped from V and 5 bases from J, the junction kept 1 base outside the gene matches. Looked up from germline, CDR1 is SQVTM and CDR2 is ANQGSEA. For the CDR3, the DNA is TGCAGCGTTGAAGAAGGACAGGGGGAGACCCAGTACTTC. Protein: CSVEEGQGETQYF.

V and J are TRBV29-1 and TRBJ1-2, with 7 bases fitting TRBD1. Trimming removed 4 bases from V and 7 bases from J; junction bases left unmatched: 12. This CDR3 has 14 amino acids. CDR1 is SQVTM, CDR2 ANQGSEA, per germline. The CDR3 DNA follows: TGCAGCGTTGCCCGGGACAGTCCCGCAGGTGGCTACACCTTC. Its protein is CSVARDSPAGGYTF.

The V gene is TRBV4-3, the J gene TRBJ2-5; D is perhaps TRBD1 or TRBD2 (5 bases each). Germline V gene sequence: CDR1 LGHNA, CDR2 YSLEER. Trimming pared 0 bases from V and 4 bases from J, leaving 9 bases between. The CDR3 is 14 amino acids. Here the CDR3 reads CASSQDVGVETQYF. The CDR3 coding sequence is TGCGCCAGCAGCCAAGATGTGGGGGTAGAGACCCAGTACTTC.

The V and J genes are TRBV12-3 or TRBV12-4 and TRBJ2-3; 16 nucleotides line up with TRBD2. V dropped 6 bases and J dropped 5; count of bases not matched to a gene: 5. There are 16 residues in the CDR3. The DNA of the CDR3 is TGTGCCAGCAGCCCGGGACTAGCGGGAGGGAGAGATACGCAGTATTTT. Translated: CASSPGLAGGRDTQYF.